The clone carrying this TCR beta chain was seen more than once but under ten times. The data belong to a study of T-cell memory formation after mild COVID-19. MiXCR, applied by TCRdb to the 5' RACE reads, yields one record per CDR3 protein. The table records 350,000 to 450,000 distinct CDR3 sequences, approximately 24% of them present only once. The germline V gene encodes CDR1 LNHDA and CDR2 SQIVND (reference sequence). The CDR3 has 13 amino acids. The ends were cut back, 3 bases at V and 12 bases at J, with 15 bases in the middle. The sequence came from an adult woman who had mild COVID-19 (a few samples of this study predate the infection). Cell type and time point are not known. Sequenced material: PBMCs or a T cell subset sorted from them (not recorded which). V and J are TRBV19 and TRBJ2-1, with D maybe TRBD2 (5 bases). The CDR3 sequence is CASSIPISGGQFF. CDR3 DNA sequence: TGTGCCAGTAGTATCCCCATCTCAGGAGGGCAGTTCTTC.